These 8 T cell receptor beta chains were all obtained from the same sample, sequenced in a study of blood T cell repertoires in COVID-19 (TCRdb year 2020). The library was prepared using the immunoSEQ multiplex PCR assay. As stored in TCRdb, this immuneACCESS dataset retains in-frame rearrangements with V and J assigned. A fraction of the clones does not appear; measured against another copy, unresolved V genes explain less than half of the discrepancy, and the remainder lacks a known reason. Recorded for this sample are about 110,000 clones; 71% of them occurred a single time. The ten largest clones capture 0.9% of the sample. Material for sequencing was peripheral blood. These receptors all stem from a human donor with acute or convalescent COVID-19. The donor label of this sample is uncertain.

The chain joins TRBV7-2 to TRBJ1-2, with D possibly matching TRBD1 (6 bases). The CDR3 is 14 residues long. In germline, CDR1 is SGHTA, CDR2 FQGNSA. V lost 5 bases and J lost 2, with 12 bases in between. The CDR3 reads CASSPKTGNYGYTF. Here the CDR3 DNA reads TGTGCCAGCAGCCCTAAAACAGGGAACTATGGCTACACCTTC. Supplemented by reference TRBV7-2 and TRBJ1-2, the full variable domain reads GAGVSQSPSNKVTEKGKDVELRCDPISGHTALYWYRQSLGQGLEFLIYFQGNSAPDKSGLPSDRFSAERTGGSVSTLTIQRTQQEDSAVYLCASSPKTGNYGYTFGSGTRLTVV.

The chain recombines TRBV5-3 with TRBJ2-3, with no clear D. TRBV5-3 is an ORF, and what it does is uncertain. This CDR3 contains 14 residues. V lost 1 base, J lost 3 bases, and 9 bases lay in between. This chain's CDR3 is CARSLTAKTDTQYF. The CDR3 region has the DNA TGTGCCAGAAGCTTGACAGCCAAGACAGATACGCAGTATTTT.

The V and J genes are TRBV13 and TRBJ1-1; D unresolved. V was clipped by 4 bases and J by 3 bases, with 12 bases between them. The germline gives CDR1 PRHDT, CDR2 FYEKMQ (reference sequence). This CDR3 is 14 amino acids long. CDR3 amino acids: CASSSRRRDTEAFF. The CDR3 DNA sequence: TGTGCCAGCAGCTCCCGGAGGAGGGACACTGAAGCTTTCTTT. Using reference TRBV13 and TRBJ1-1 for the parts outside the CDR3, the full variable domain is AAGVIQSPRHLIKEKRETATLKCYPIPRHDTVYWYQQGPGQDPQFLISFYEKMQSDKGSIPDRFSAQQFSDYHSELNMSSLELGDSALYFCASSSRRRDTEAFFGQGTRLTVV.

V usage is TRBV11-2 and J usage is TRBJ2-7; 7 bases agree with TRBD1. Per germline, CDR1 SGHAT and CDR2 FQNNGV. Trimming cost V 3 bases and J 9 bases; bases outside gene matches: 8. The CDR3 is 13 residues long. The CDR3 DNA reads as TGTGCCAGCAGCTTTGGGACAGTGTATGGGCAGTACTTC. Its translation is CASSFGTVYGQYF.

This chain links TRBV29-1 with TRBJ1-1; 7 positions agree with TRBD1. Germline trimming cut 7 bases from V and 0 bases from J; bases unmatched to any gene: 5. The CDR3 sequence is 13 residues long. Germline lookup yields CDR1 SQVTM and CDR2 ANQGSEA. In DNA form, the CDR3 reads TGCAGCGCGAGGACAGGAATGAACACTGAAGCTTTCTTT. Translating it yields CSARTGMNTEAFF.

The chain is built from TRBV20-1 and TRBJ1-5; tentative D call: TRBD1 (6 bases). CDR1 is DFQATT and CDR2 is SNEGSKA in the germline V gene (reference sequence). This CDR3 is built from 14 residues. Trimming shortened V by 3 bases and J by 3 bases, and 12 bases separated the two germline ends. Here the CDR3 reads CSASTGNPNQPQHF. CDR3 coding DNA: TGCAGTGCTAGTACAGGGAATCCCAATCAGCCCCAGCATTTT.

This sequence joins TRBV6-5 and TRBJ2-7; 7 bases are shared with TRBD1. Germline lookup yields CDR1 MNHEY and CDR2 SVGAGI. The CDR3 is 13 residues long. The J segment lost 4 bases and the V segment lost 7 bases, leaving 7 bases of the junction unmatched. In nucleotides, the CDR3 is TGTGCCAGCATTCGTGGGACAGTTTACGAGCAGTACTTC. Translated: CASIRGTVYEQYF.

The chain links TRBV11-2 to TRBJ2-1, with 8 bases fitting TRBD2. The CDR3 consists of 17 residues. Germline loops: CDR1 SGHAT, CDR2 FQNNGV. The junction had 9 bases not matched to a gene; V was cut back by 1 base and J by 4 bases. CDR3 nucleotides: TGTGCCAGCAGCTTAGTCAGGAGCCGGGGGGGTTACAATGAGCAGTTCTTC. It yields the protein CASSLVRSRGGYNEQFF.